These T cell receptor beta chains were read from a single sample in a study of cytomegalovirus exposure and HLA in healthy donors. Some clones are missing from TCRdb's copy, which holds only in-frame ones; the method was immunoSEQ multiplex PCR. In the table there are approximately 100,000 clones, about 80% of which are singletons. Material: PBMCs. The receptors here all came from a woman between 35 and 50 years old in good health and CMV-seronegative. The CDR3 runs from the conserved cysteine through the conserved F or W. The order of the fields is CDR3 protein, CDR3 DNA, D gene, clone size, J gene, V gene, CDR3 length. D genes are given only for firm matches. Where a row states a size, it is once, few, many or the class of an expanded clone; other rows omit it.

CDR3: CASSEGWAGNQPQHF; DNA: TGTGCCAGCAGTGAAGGCTGGGCAGGGAATCAGCCCCAGCATTTT; D: NA; size: NA; J: TRBJ1-5; V: TRBV6-1; length: 15
CDR3: CASGTTGEKAFF; DNA: TGTGCTAGTGGTACGACAGGGGAAAAAGCTTTCTTT; D: TRBD1; size: NA; J: TRBJ1-1; V: TRBV12-5; length: 12
CDR3: CASRSGSSTDTQYF; DNA: TGTGCCAGCAGGAGCGGTTCGAGCACAGATACGCAGTATTTT; D: NA; size: NA; J: TRBJ2-3; V: TRBV28; length: 14
CDR3: CASSQGAGTSYEQYF; DNA: TGCGCCAGCAGCCAAGGGGCCGGGACTTCCTACGAGCAGTACTTC; D: NA; size: NA; J: TRBJ2-7; V: TRBV4-1; length: 15
CDR3: CASSEYQGANTEAFF; DNA: TGTGCCAGCAGTGAATACCAGGGGGCGAACACTGAAGCTTTCTTT; D: TRBD1; size: few; J: TRBJ1-1; V: TRBV25-1; length: 15
CDR3: CSVEPDIQETQYF; DNA: TGCAGCGTTGAACCGGACATTCAAGAGACCCAGTACTTC; D: NA; size: NA; J: TRBJ2-5; V: TRBV29-1; length: 13
CDR3: CASSIDQGTNSPLHF; DNA: TGTGCCAGTAGTATAGACCAGGGGACTAATTCACCCCTCCACTTT; D: NA; size: NA; J: TRBJ1-6; V: TRBV19; length: 15
CDR3: CASSQDRQALSYEQYF; DNA: TGCGCCAGCAGCCAGGACCGACAGGCGCTCTCCTACGAGCAGTACTTC; D: NA; size: NA; J: TRBJ2-7; V: TRBV4-3; length: 16
CDR3: CASSQDIGDTEAFF; DNA: TGCGCCAGCAGCCAAGATATCGGGGACACTGAAGCTTTCTTT; D: NA; size: NA; J: TRBJ1-1; V: TRBV4-3; length: 14
CDR3: CASSFRGHNQPQHF; DNA: TGTGCCAGCAGTTTCAGGGGTCACAATCAGCCCCAGCATTTT; D: NA; size: NA; J: TRBJ1-5; V: TRBV27; length: 14
CDR3: CSVDKREGSDTQYF; DNA: TGCAGCGTTGATAAGCGGGAGGGATCAGATACGCAGTATTTT; D: TRBD2; size: NA; J: TRBJ2-3; V: TRBV29-1; length: 14
CDR3: CASSPWAGEGPNEQFF; DNA: TGTGCCAGCTCACCATGGGCGGGGGAGGGGCCCAATGAGCAGTTCTTC; D: TRBD2; size: NA; J: TRBJ2-1; V: TRBV18; length: 16
CDR3: CASSGQILSGPQHF; DNA: TGTGCCAGCAGCGGACAAATCCTATCTGGGCCCCAGCATTTT; D: NA; size: once; J: TRBJ1-5; V: TRBV7-2; length: 14
CDR3: CASSRQDNSPLHF; DNA: TGTGCCAGCAGCCGACAGGACAATTCACCCCTCCACTTT; D: NA; size: NA; J: TRBJ1-6; V: TRBV11-3; length: 13
CDR3: CATQGGGSLYNEQFF; DNA: TGTGCCACCCAGGGGGGCGGGTCCCTCTACAATGAGCAGTTCTTC; D: NA; size: NA; J: TRBJ2-1; V: TRBV7-9; length: 15
CDR3: CSARVGPRGNQPQHF; DNA: TGCAGCGCTCGGGTGGGGCCCAGGGGCAATCAGCCCCAGCATTTT; D: NA; size: once; J: TRBJ1-5; V: TRBV29-1; length: 15
CDR3: CSSSLVARGAFF; DNA: TGTTCCAGCAGCTTAGTTGCCCGCGGAGCTTTCTTT; D: NA; size: few; J: TRBJ1-1; V: TRBV7-9; length: 12
CDR3: CASSSGGAVTEAFF; DNA: TGCGCCAGCAGCTCCGGGGGGGCCGTCACTGAAGCTTTCTTT; D: NA; size: NA; J: TRBJ1-1; V: TRBV5-1; length: 14
CDR3: CASSPRTSGEGLPKNIQYF; DNA: TGTGCCAGCTCACCCCGGACTAGCGGGGAGGGGCTTCCCAAAAACATTCAGTACTTC; D: TRBD2; size: few; J: TRBJ2-4; V: TRBV18; length: 19
CDR3: CASRRGRNYGYTF; DNA: TGTGCCAGCAGGCGAGGTCGGAACTATGGCTACACCTTC; D: NA; size: NA; J: TRBJ1-2; V: TRBV7-2; length: 13
CDR3: CASSFYRGNQPQHF; DNA: TGTGCCAGCAGCTTTTACAGGGGGAATCAGCCCCAGCATTTT; D: TRBD1; size: NA; J: TRBJ1-5; V: TRBV7-2; length: 14
CDR3: CASRGQPNTEAFF; DNA: TGTGCCAGCAGAGGACAGCCGAACACTGAAGCTTTCTTT; D: NA; size: few; J: TRBJ1-1; V: TRBV6-5; length: 13
CDR3: CASSFVAGKSTDTQYF; DNA: TGCGCCAGCAGCTTCGTAGCGGGGAAGAGCACAGATACGCAGTATTTT; D: TRBD2; size: NA; J: TRBJ2-3; V: TRBV5-1; length: 16
CDR3: CSASRDTEAFF; DNA: TGCAGTGCTAGTCGGGACACTGAAGCTTTCTTT; D: NA; size: NA; J: TRBJ1-1; V: TRBV20-1; length: 11
CDR3: CASKGSGEQFF; DNA: TGTGCCAGCAAGGGATCGGGAGAGCAGTTCTTC; D: NA; size: once; J: TRBJ2-1; V: TRBV25-1; length: 11
CDR3: CASSLGDRYNEQFF; DNA: TGCGCCAGCAGCTTGGGGGACAGATACAATGAGCAGTTCTTC; D: TRBD1; size: NA; J: TRBJ2-1; V: TRBV5-1; length: 14
CDR3: CASSLPPGTGFEQYF; DNA: TGTGCCAGCTCACTCCCTCCGGGGACAGGGTTCGAGCAGTACTTC; D: TRBD1; size: NA; J: TRBJ2-7; V: TRBV18; length: 15
CDR3: CASSLGTTGYEQYF; DNA: TGCGCCAGCAGCTTGGGTACCACGGGGTACGAGCAGTACTTC; D: NA; size: NA; J: TRBJ2-7; V: TRBV5-1; length: 14
CDR3: CASSLSQDRGGLSEQYF; DNA: TGTGCCAGCAGCTTATCACAGGACAGGGGGGGATTAAGCGAGCAGTACTTC; D: TRBD1; size: NA; J: TRBJ2-7; V: TRBV7-6; length: 17
CDR3: CASSLAGRTGELFF; DNA: TGTGCCAGCAGCTTAGCCGGGAGGACCGGGGAGCTGTTTTTT; D: TRBD2; size: NA; J: TRBJ2-2; V: TRBV7-8; length: 14
CDR3: CASSQEGSDRTDTQYF; DNA: TGCGCCAGCAGCCAAGAAGGAAGCGACCGCACAGATACGCAGTATTTT; D: NA; size: once; J: TRBJ2-3; V: TRBV4-1; length: 16
CDR3: CASSSRGASNTEAFF; DNA: TGTGCCAGCAGCTCCAGGGGAGCGTCGAACACTGAAGCTTTCTTT; D: NA; size: NA; J: TRBJ1-1; V: TRBV5-6; length: 15
CDR3: CASSIRTGVSYEQYF; DNA: TGTGCCAGTAGTATTCGGACAGGGGTCTCCTACGAGCAGTACTTC; D: TRBD1; size: NA; J: TRBJ2-7; V: TRBV19; length: 15
CDR3: CASTYTEVGGDEQFF; DNA: TGTGCCAGCACCTACACAGAGGTTGGGGGGGATGAGCAGTTCTTC; D: TRBD2; size: NA; J: TRBJ2-1; V: TRBV28; length: 15
CDR3: CASSATGGSNQPQHF; DNA: TGTGCCAGCAGCGCCACAGGGGGGAGCAATCAGCCCCAGCATTTT; D: TRBD1; size: few; J: TRBJ1-5; V: TRBV5-5; length: 15
CDR3: CASSHRRALANNEQFF; DNA: TGTGCCAGCAGCCACCGCAGAGCACTAGCTAACAATGAGCAGTTCTTC; D: NA; size: NA; J: TRBJ2-1; V: TRBV4-2; length: 16
CDR3: CASSARGWGYTF; DNA: TGTGCCAGCAGTGCGCGGGGATGGGGCTACACCTTC; D: NA; size: NA; J: TRBJ1-2; V: TRBV27; length: 12
CDR3: CASTPGGGYYNEQFF; DNA: TGTGCCAGCACCCCAGGTGGGGGGTACTACAATGAGCAGTTCTTC; D: NA; size: once; J: TRBJ2-1; V: TRBV7-9; length: 15
CDR3: CASSQGPPLAQYF; DNA: TGTGCCAGCAGCCAGGGGCCCCCTTTGGCGCAGTATTTT; D: NA; size: NA; J: TRBJ2-3; V: TRBV28; length: 13
CDR3: CASSSTERNTIYF; DNA: TGTGCCAGCAGCTCGACAGAGAGAAACACCATATATTTT; D: NA; size: NA; J: TRBJ1-3; V: TRBV11-2; length: 13
CDR3: CATGFGRTEAFF; DNA: TGTGCCACAGGCTTCGGGAGGACTGAAGCTTTCTTT; D: NA; size: NA; J: TRBJ1-1; V: TRBV15; length: 12
CDR3: CASSHSTGGPNYGYTF; DNA: TGTGCCAGCAGTCACTCGACAGGGGGCCCTAACTATGGCTACACCTTC; D: TRBD1; size: NA; J: TRBJ1-2; V: TRBV28; length: 16
CDR3: CASSLWNYGKYNEQFF; DNA: TGTGCCAGCAGCTTATGGAACTATGGAAAATACAATGAGCAGTTCTTC; D: NA; size: NA; J: TRBJ2-1; V: TRBV7-9; length: 16
CDR3: CASSLHQAGGLGDTQYF; DNA: TGTGCCAGCAGCTTGCACCAAGCGGGGGGCTTGGGAGATACGCAGTATTTT; D: TRBD2; size: NA; J: TRBJ2-3; V: TRBV5-4; length: 17
CDR3: CASSYGLAGTGELFF; DNA: TGCGCCAGCAGCTACGGACTAGCGGGGACCGGGGAGCTGTTTTTT; D: TRBD2; size: few; J: TRBJ2-2; V: TRBV4-3; length: 15
CDR3: CAWSVFGGRSYEQYF; DNA: TGTGCCTGGAGTGTATTCGGAGGGCGCTCCTACGAGCAGTACTTC; D: NA; size: NA; J: TRBJ2-7; V: TRBV30; length: 15
CDR3: CASSRTAGDTQYF; DNA: TGTGCCAGCTCCCGGACTGCGGGGGATACGCAGTATTTT; D: NA; size: NA; J: TRBJ2-3; V: TRBV18; length: 13